This T cell receptor beta chain emerged from a study of blood T cell repertoires in COVID-19. Across the whole study: From the United States, Italy and Spain came samples of acute and convalescent COVID-19. Sources were T cells, B-cell-depleted T cells, or PBMCs; the material itself was cDNA or gDNA.

Generated by immunoSEQ multiplex PCR, the TCRdb table keeps only in-frame clones and is missing some. The sample consists of about 210,000 clones, over 75% of them appearing once. Participants' reported clinical history set cohort assignment. In this sample, this clone turned up a few times. The TCR comes from a man aged 25-40 years with acute COVID-19. The sample taken for sequencing was PBMCs or T cells enriched from blood (not recorded which).

The CDR3 is CASSYSSGGAEQYF. As DNA, the CDR3 is TGTGCCAGCAGTTACTCTAGCGGGGGGGCCGAGCAGTACTTC. The J gene is TRBJ2-7, the V gene TRBV6-5; TRBD2 matches at 11 bases. This CDR3 has 14 amino acids. The germline V gene encodes CDR1 MNHEY and CDR2 SVGAGI. Germline trimming cut 0 bases from V and 6 bases from J; bases unmatched to any gene: 1.